The present entry profiles one T cell receptor (beta chain) with its context. What it recognizes is unknown. The sample belongs to a study of CXCR3-negative and CXCR3-positive naive CD8 T cells. The CDR3 spans 14 residues. Study outcomes and limitations: More hydrophobic TRB CDR3s occurred in CXCR3-positive than in CXCR3-negative naive cells.

Through 5' RACE with UMI labels, the TRB cDNA libraries were prepared. After re-calling the 5' RACE reads, TCRdb lists one entry per CDR3 protein, DNA absent. This sample's clone table lists about 130,000 distinct CDR3 sequences. V gene TRBV21-1 combines with J gene TRBJ2-5. TRBV21-1 is a pseudogene locus. The sequenced sample was naive CXCR3+ CD8+ T cells from blood. The subset denotes: CD45RO-CCR7+CD27+CD95- naive CD8+ T cells expressing CXCR3 (TNR3+). The source of this sequence is a human donor in good health. Some clones in this sample may be carry-over from other donors' samples. The CDR3 protein is CASSKARSKETQYF.